Shown below are 6 T cell receptor beta chains from a single sample sequenced in a study of cytomegalovirus exposure and HLA in healthy donors. Libraries were prepared by immunoSEQ multiplex PCR; TCRdb keeps only in-frame clonotypes and omits some of them. The sample has 150,000 to 200,000 clones, about 90% seen once. The material sequenced was PBMCs. The receptors stem from a woman in her late teens or twenties in good health and CMV-seropositive.

In this sample, this clone turned up a few times. This rearrangement joins TRBV4-1 to TRBJ1-2; D gene uncertain. This CDR3 has 15 residues. Germline assignment: CDR1 MGHRA and CDR2 YSYEKL. V lost 0 bases, J lost 3 bases, and 11 bases lay in between. The CDR3 sequence: CASSQESGRDYGYTF. The CDR3 DNA sequence: TGCGCCAGCAGCCAAGAAAGCGGACGAGACTATGGCTACACCTTC.

The V call is TRBV6-1, the J call TRBJ1-2; maybe TRBD1 (6 bases). CDR1 and CDR2 from the germline V gene are MNHNS and SASEGT. The V gene lost 9 bases and the J gene lost 8 bases, with 16 bases spanning the gap. The length of the CDR3 is 12 residues. The CDR3 DNA reads as TGTGCCAGTTCACAGGGTCTGCGGGGCTACACCTTC. It specifies CASSQGLRGYTF.

This clone was counted once. The chain recombines TRBV6-6 with TRBJ1-4; D is uncertain. V lost 5 bases and J 3 bases, leaving 13 bases between the germline ends. This CDR3 has 15 amino acids. CDR1 and CDR2 (germline): MNHNY, SVGAGI (reference sequence). The CDR3 reads CASSPTRVPNEKLFF. The CDR3 DNA sequence: TGTGCCAGCAGTCCTACCCGAGTTCCTAATGAAAAACTGTTTTTT.

The rearrangement uses TRBV5-1 and TRBJ1-1; TRBD1 agrees at 7 bases. This CDR3 region has 14 residues. Per the germline V gene, CDR1 is SGHRS and CDR2 is YFSETQ. After removal of 5 bases from V and 1 base from J, the junction contained 5 bases not matched to a gene. The CDR3 nucleotides are TGCGCCAGCAGGTTCCGGACAGGGAACACTGAAGCTTTCTTT. This translates into CASRFRTGNTEAFF. Drawing the rest from reference TRBV5-1 and TRBJ1-1, the complete variable domain is KAGVTQTPRYLIKTRGQQVTLSCSPISGHRSVSWYQQTPGQGLQFLFEYFSETQRNKGNFPGRFSGRQFSNSRSEMNVSTLELGDSALYLCASRFRTGNTEAFFGQGTRLTVV.

V and J are TRBV29-1 and TRBJ1-5, with 8 bases fitting TRBD1. Trimming at V came to 4 bases and at J to 0 bases, leaving 2 bases not matched to a gene. From germline, CDR1 is SQVTM and CDR2 ANQGSEA. The CDR3 covers 14 residues. The CDR3 nucleotides read TGCAGCGTTGGGACAGGGAATAGCAATCAGCCCCAGCATTTT. Its translation: CSVGTGNSNQPQHF.

The chain carries TRBV25-1 and TRBJ1-1; D perhaps matches TRBD1 (5 bases). The V end was cut by 5 bases, the J end by 1 base, with 11 bases between. CDR1 MGHDK and CDR2 SYGVNS come from the germline V gene. The CDR3 contains 14 residues. CDR3 sequence (DNA): TGTGCCAGCAGTCTTGGGGCGACGAACACTGAAGCTTTCTTT. This sequence encodes CASSLGATNTEAFF. The full variable domain, its missing parts supplied by reference TRBV25-1 and TRBJ1-1, is EADIYQTPRYLVIGTGKKITLECSQTMGHDKMYWYQQDPGMELHLIHYSYGVNSTEKGDLSSESTVSRIRTEHFPLTLESARPSHTSQYLCASSLGATNTEAFFGQGTRLTVV.